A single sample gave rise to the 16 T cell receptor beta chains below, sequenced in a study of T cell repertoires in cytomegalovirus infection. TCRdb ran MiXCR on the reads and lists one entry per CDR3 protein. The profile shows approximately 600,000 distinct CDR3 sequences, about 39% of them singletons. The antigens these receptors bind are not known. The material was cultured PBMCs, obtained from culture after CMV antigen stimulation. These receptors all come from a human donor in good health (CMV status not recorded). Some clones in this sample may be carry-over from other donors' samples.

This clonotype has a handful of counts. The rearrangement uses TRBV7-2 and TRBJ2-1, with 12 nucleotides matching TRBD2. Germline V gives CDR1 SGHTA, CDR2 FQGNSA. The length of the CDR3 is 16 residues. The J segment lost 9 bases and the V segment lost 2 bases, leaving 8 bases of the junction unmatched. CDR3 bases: TGTGCCAGCAGCTTAATGACTAGCGGGAGACGCAGTGAGCAGTTCTTC. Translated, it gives CASSLMTSGRRSEQFF.

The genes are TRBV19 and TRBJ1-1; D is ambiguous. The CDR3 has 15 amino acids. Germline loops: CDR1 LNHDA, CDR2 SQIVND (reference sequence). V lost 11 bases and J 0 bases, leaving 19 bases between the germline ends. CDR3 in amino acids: CARKTVGLMNTEAFF. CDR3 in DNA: TGTGCCCGAAAAACAGTGGGCCTTATGAACACTGAAGCTTTCTTT.

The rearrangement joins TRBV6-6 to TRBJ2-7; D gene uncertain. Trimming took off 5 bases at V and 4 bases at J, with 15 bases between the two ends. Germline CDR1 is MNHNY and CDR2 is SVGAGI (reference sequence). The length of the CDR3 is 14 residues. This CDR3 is CASSLPGSLYEQYF. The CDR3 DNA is TGTGCCAGCAGTCTGCCCGGGTCTCTATACGAGCAGTACTTC.

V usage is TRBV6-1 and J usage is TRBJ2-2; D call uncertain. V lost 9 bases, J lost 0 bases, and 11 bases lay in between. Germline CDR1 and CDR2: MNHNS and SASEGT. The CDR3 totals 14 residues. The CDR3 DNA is TGTGCCAGTAAAGCCGCACCGAACACCGGGGAGCTGTTTTTT. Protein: CASKAAPNTGELFF.

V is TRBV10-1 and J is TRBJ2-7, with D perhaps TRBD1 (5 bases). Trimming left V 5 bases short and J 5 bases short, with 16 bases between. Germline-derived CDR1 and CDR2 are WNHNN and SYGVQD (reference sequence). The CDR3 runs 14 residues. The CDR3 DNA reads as TGCGCCAGCAGTCGGGCAGGGATGGTGGACGAGCAGTACTTC. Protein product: CASSRAGMVDEQYF.

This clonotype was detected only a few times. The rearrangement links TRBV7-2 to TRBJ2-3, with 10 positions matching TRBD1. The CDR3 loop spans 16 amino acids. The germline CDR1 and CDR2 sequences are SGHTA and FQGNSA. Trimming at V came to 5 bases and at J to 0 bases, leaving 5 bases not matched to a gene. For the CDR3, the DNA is TGTGCCAGCAGCAAACAGGACAGGGGGAGCACAGATACGCAGTATTTT. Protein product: CASSKQDRGSTDTQYF.

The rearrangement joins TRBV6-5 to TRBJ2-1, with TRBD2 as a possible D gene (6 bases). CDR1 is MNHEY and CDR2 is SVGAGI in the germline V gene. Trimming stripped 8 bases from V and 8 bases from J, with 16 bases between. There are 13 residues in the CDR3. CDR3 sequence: CASRDSRGDEQFF. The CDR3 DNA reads TGTGCCAGCCGGGACTCTCGTGGGGATGAGCAGTTCTTC.

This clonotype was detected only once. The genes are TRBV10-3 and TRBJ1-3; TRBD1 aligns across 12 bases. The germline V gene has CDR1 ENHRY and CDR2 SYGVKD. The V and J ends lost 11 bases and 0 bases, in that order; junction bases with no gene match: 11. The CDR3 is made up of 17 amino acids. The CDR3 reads CASAGTGGPFSGNTIYF. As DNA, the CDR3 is TGTGCCTCCGCCGGGACAGGGGGCCCTTTCTCTGGAAACACCATATATTTT.

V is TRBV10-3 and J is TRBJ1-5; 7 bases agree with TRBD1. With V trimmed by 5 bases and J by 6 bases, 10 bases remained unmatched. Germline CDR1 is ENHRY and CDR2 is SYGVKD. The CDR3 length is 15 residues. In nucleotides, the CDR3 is TGTGCCATCAGTAGTCAGGGGGAGGAAGGTCAGCCCCAGCATTTT. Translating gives CAISSQGEEGQPQHF.

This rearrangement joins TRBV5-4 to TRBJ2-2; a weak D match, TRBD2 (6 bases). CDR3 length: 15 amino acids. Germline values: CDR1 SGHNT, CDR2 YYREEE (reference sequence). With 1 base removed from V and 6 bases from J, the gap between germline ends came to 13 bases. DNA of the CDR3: TGTGCCAGCAGCTTGATGGGGGGAGGCCCCGGGGAGCTGTTTTTT. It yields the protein CASSLMGGGPGELFF.

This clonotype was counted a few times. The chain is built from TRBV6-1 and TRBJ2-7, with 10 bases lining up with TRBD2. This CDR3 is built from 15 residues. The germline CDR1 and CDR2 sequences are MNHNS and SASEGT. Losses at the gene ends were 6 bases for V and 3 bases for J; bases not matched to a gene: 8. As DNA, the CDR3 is TGTGCCAGCAGGGCTATAGCGGGGGGCCTCTACGAGCAGTACTTC. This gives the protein CASRAIAGGLYEQYF.

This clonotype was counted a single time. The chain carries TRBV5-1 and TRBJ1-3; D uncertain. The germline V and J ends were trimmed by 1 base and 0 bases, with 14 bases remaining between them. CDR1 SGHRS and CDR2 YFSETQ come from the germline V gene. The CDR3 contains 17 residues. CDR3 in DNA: TGCGCCAGCAGCTTGTATTGGGGTCCGAACTCTGGAAACACCATATATTTT. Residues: CASSLYWGPNSGNTIYF.

This chain's CDR3 is CATSDTYRDTNTEAFF. Here the CDR3 DNA reads TGTGCCACCAGTGATACTTACCGGGACACGAACACTGAAGCTTTCTTT. The rearrangement joins TRBV24-1 to TRBJ1-1; D possibly corresponds to TRBD1 (6 bases). Germline CDR1 reads KGHDR; CDR2 reads SFDVKD. With 3 bases removed from V and 1 base from J, the gap between germline ends came to 14 bases. The CDR3 covers 16 residues.

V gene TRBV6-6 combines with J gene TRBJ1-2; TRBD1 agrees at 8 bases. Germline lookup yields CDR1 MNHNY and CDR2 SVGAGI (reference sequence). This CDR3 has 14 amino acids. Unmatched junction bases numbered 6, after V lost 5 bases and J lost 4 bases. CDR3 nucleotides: TGTGCCAGCAGTCGGCAGGGGGCCGCCTATGGCTACACCTTC. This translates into CASSRQGAAYGYTF.

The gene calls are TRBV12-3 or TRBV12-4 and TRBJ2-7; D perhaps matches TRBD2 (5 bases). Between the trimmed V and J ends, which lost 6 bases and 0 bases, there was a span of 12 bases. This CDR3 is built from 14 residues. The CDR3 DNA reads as TGTGCCAGCAGCGCACTGGGGAGCTCCTACGAGCAGTACTTC. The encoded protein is CASSALGSSYEQYF.

In DNA form, the CDR3 reads TGTGCCAGCTCACCAACCAGCCCTTTTATGGCCACAGATACGCAGTATTTT. Protein product: CASSPTSPFMATDTQYF. The chain couples TRBV18 to TRBJ2-3; D is undetermined. V lost 2 bases and J 2 bases, leaving 17 bases between the germline ends. CDR3 length: 17 amino acids. Looked up from germline, CDR1 is KGHSH and CDR2 is LQKENI. The full variable domain, in which reference TRBV18 and TRBJ2-3 provide the parts outside the CDR3, is NAGVMQNPRHLVRRRGQEARLRCSPMKGHSHVYWYRQLPEEGLKFMVYLQKENIIDESGMPKERFSAEFPKEGPSILRIQQVVRGDSAAYFCASSPTSPFMATDTQYFGPGTRLTVL.